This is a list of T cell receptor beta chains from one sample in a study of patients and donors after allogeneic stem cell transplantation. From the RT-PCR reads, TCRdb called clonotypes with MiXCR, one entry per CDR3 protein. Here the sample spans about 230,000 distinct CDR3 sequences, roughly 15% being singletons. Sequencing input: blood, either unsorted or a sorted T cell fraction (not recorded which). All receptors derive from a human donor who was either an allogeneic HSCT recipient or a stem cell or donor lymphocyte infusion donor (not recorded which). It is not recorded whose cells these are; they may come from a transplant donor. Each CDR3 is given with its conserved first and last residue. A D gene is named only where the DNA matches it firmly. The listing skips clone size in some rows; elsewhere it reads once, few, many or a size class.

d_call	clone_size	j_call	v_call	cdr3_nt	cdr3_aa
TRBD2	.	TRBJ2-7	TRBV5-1	TGCGCCAGCAGCTCCGGAGGGGCGGGGGGCTACGAGCAGTACTTC	CASSSGGAGGYEQYF
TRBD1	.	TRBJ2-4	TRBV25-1	TGTGCCAGCAGTGAAGTTACTAAACAGGGGGCAACAGCCAAAAACATTCAGTACTTC	CASSEVTKQGATAKNIQYF
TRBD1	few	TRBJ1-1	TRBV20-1	TGCAGTGCTAGAGAGGGACAGGGGGCGCGTTGGACTGAAGCTTTCTTT	CSAREGQGARWTEAFF
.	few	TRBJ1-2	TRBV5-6	TGTGCCAGCAGCCCGCCCTGGGGTACCGACTATGGCTACACCTTC	CASSPPWGTDYGYTF
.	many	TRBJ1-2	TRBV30	TGTGCCTGGAGGGAAGCAGGGAGCTATGGCTACACCTTC	CAWREAGSYGYTF
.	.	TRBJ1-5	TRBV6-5	TGTGCCAGCAGTTCTGACAGAATCGCCAATCAGCCCCAGCATTTT	CASSSDRIANQPQHF
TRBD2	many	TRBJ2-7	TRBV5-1	TGCGCCAGCACCGAGGCTAGCGGGAGTCCCCCCTACGAGCAGTACTTC	CASTEASGSPPYEQYF
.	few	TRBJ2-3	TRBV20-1	TGCAGTGCGCTCAGTCGGGATACGCAGTATTTT	CSALSRDTQYF
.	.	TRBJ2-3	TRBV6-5	TGTGCCAGCAGTTACTCGATCGGTCAGAACACAGATACGCAGTATTTT	CASSYSIGQNTDTQYF
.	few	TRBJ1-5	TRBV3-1	TGTGCCAGCAGCAAGGGCGCTAATCAGCCCCAGCATTTT	CASSKGANQPQHF
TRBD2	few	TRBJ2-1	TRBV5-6	TGTGCCAGCAGCTTGTCTCGAACTAGCGGTTGGGACTCCTACAATGAGCAGTTCTTC	CASSLSRTSGWDSYNEQFF
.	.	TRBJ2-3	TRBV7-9	TGTGCCAGCAGCTTCCAGGGGTCGGATACGCAGTATTTT	CASSFQGSDTQYF
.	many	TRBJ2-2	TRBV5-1	TGCGCCAGCAGCGAACAGGGACTCACCGGGGAGCTGTTTTTT	CASSEQGLTGELFF
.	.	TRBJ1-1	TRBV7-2	TGTGCCAGCAGCTTAGCGCTGTCGAAGAACACTGAAGCTTTCTTT	CASSLALSKNTEAFF
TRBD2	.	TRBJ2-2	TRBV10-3	TGTGCCATCAGTGCTTCCCGGGGGACTACCCCGAACACCGGGGAGCTGTTTTTT	CAISASRGTTPNTGELFF
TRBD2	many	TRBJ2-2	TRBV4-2	TGTGCCAGCAGCCAGGCGTTAGCGGGGGTGTACACCGGGGAGCTGTTTTTT	CASSQALAGVYTGELFF
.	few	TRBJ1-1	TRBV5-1	TGCGCCAGCAGGGAACAACAGGGACGGTACACTGAAGCTTTCTTT	CASREQQGRYTEAFF